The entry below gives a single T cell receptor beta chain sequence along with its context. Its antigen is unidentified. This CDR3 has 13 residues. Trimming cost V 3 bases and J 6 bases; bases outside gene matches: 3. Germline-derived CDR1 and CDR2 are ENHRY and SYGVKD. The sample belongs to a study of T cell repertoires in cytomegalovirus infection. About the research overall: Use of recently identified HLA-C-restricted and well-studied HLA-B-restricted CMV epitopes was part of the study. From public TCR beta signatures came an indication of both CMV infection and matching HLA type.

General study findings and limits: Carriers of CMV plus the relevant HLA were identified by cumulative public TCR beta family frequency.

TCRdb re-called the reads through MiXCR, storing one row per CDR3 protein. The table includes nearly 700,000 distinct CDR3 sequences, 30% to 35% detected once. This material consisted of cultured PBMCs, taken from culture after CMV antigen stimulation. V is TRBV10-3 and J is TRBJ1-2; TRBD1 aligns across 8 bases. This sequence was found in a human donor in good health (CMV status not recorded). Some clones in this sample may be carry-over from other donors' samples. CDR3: CAISDPGGDGYTF. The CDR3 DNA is TGTGCCATCAGTGACCCAGGGGGCGATGGCTACACCTTC.